A single sample gave rise to the 25 T cell receptor beta chains below, sequenced in a study of identical twins. TCRdb redid the calling of the 5' RACE reads with MiXCR, one entry per CDR3 protein. Of approximately 680,000 distinct CDR3 sequences listed, just over 7% are singletons. This same sample was also taken into another study, of yellow fever vaccine responses in identical twins.

Sequenced sample: PBMCs. The receptor source for this set is a woman under 30 in good health.

This clonotype was picked up a small number of times. This chain uses TRBV24-1 with TRBJ2-2; the D call may be TRBD1 or TRBD2 (6 bases each). Germline assignment: CDR1 KGHDR and CDR2 SFDVKD. The V end was cut by 8 bases, the J end by 4 bases, with 10 bases between. This CDR3 has 13 amino acids. CDR3 residues: CATKGGGTGELFF. Here the CDR3 DNA reads TGTGCCACCAAAGGAGGGGGCACCGGGGAGCTGTTTTTT.

V gene TRBV12-3 or TRBV12-4 combines with J gene TRBJ2-6; D unclear. The CDR3 runs 15 residues. Deletions cut 8 bases from V and 0 bases from J, with 11 bases between. Written as DNA, the CDR3 is TGTGCCAGCCTCTCCCAAGGCTCTGGGGCCAACGTCCTGACTTTC. This translates into CASLSQGSGANVLTF.

The rearrangement joins TRBV27 to TRBJ2-1; maybe TRBD2 (5 bases). Trimming left V 5 bases short and J 4 bases short, with 12 bases between. This CDR3 contains 14 residues. Germline assignment: CDR1 MNHEY and CDR2 SMNVEV (reference sequence). The CDR3 region is CASSEGSEYNEQFF. CDR3 DNA sequence: TGTGCCAGCAGTGAGGGATCAGAATACAATGAGCAGTTCTTC.

CDR3 in DNA: TGCAGCGTTGTACTAGCGGGTACCTACGAGCAGTACTTC. Amino acid sequence: CSVVLAGTYEQYF. The chain carries TRBV29-1 and TRBJ2-7, with 9 nucleotides matching TRBD2. The CDR3 length is 13 residues. Unmatched junction bases numbered 3, after V lost 4 bases and J lost 2 bases. The V gene's germline CDR1 is SQVTM and CDR2 ANQGSEA.

This clonotype was recorded at least ten times. The CDR3 DNA reads as TGTGCCAGCACCGGACAGGGCTACGAGCAGTACTTC. Protein: CASTGQGYEQYF. The chain employs TRBV12-3 or TRBV12-4 and TRBJ2-7; TRBD1 matches 8 bases. V lost 7 bases, J lost 3 bases, and 2 bases stayed unmatched. The CDR3 spans 12 residues.

This clonotype was counted ten times or more. The chain couples TRBV18 to TRBJ2-3, with TRBD2 as a possible D gene (6 bases). The ends were cut back, 2 bases at V and 2 bases at J, with 11 bases in the middle. The CDR3 is 15 amino acids. Germline V gives CDR1 KGHSH, CDR2 LQKENI. The DNA for the CDR3 is TGTGCCAGCTCACCAAGGCGGGATTCCACAGATACGCAGTATTTT. Its protein is CASSPRRDSTDTQYF. The variable domain in full, completed from reference TRBV18 and TRBJ2-3, reads NAGVMQNPRHLVRRRGQEARLRCSPMKGHSHVYWYRQLPEEGLKFMVYLQKENIIDESGMPKERFSAEFPKEGPSILRIQQVVRGDSAAYFCASSPRRDSTDTQYFGPGTRLTVL.

Here the CDR3 DNA reads TGTGCCAGCAGCTCATTAGCGGGGTCGAACACCGGGGAGCTGTTTTTT. It codes for CASSSLAGSNTGELFF. The J gene is TRBJ2-2, the V gene TRBV7-8; 8 bases line up with TRBD2. Looked up from germline, CDR1 is SGHVS and CDR2 is FQNEAQ. After removal of 4 bases from V and 0 bases from J, the junction contained 4 bases not matched to a gene. The length of the CDR3 is 16 residues.

This clonotype was detected a few times. This sequence joins TRBV4-1 and TRBJ2-1; the D gene is possibly TRBD1 (5 bases). This CDR3 has 15 residues. Per germline, CDR1 MGHRA and CDR2 YSYEKL. The V and J ends lost 4 bases and 5 bases respectively, with 15 bases between them. CDR3 amino acids: CASSPSVGQHNEQFF. The CDR3 bases are TGCGCCAGCAGCCCGTCGGTGGGGCAGCACAATGAGCAGTTCTTC.

This clonotype occurred a few times. The gene calls are TRBV10-2 and TRBJ2-1; 9 bases map to TRBD2. The CDR3 contains 16 residues. After removal of 6 bases from V and 7 bases from J, the junction contained 13 bases not matched to a gene. Germline-derived CDR1 and CDR2 are WSHSY and SAAADI. CDR3 DNA: TGCGCCAGCAGGAACAGAGCGGGAGGTCCGACTAATGAGCAGTTCTTC. Translating gives CASRNRAGGPTNEQFF.

V gene TRBV2 combines with J gene TRBJ2-7; 7 positions match TRBD1. The V gene end was trimmed by 4 bases and the J gene end by 7 bases; junction bases not matched to a gene: 10. CDR1 is SNHLY, CDR2 FYNNEI, per germline. The CDR3 totals 14 residues. CDR3 sequence reads: CASSGSRLTGEQYF. The CDR3 DNA sequence: TGTGCCAGCAGTGGAAGCCGCCTGACAGGGGAGCAGTACTTC.

The table lists this clonotype with many counts. This sequence joins TRBV7-8 and TRBJ2-1; D ambiguous. There are 12 residues in the CDR3. Germline loops: CDR1 SGHVS, CDR2 FQNEAQ. V dropped 1 base and J dropped 9 bases, with 7 bases sitting between them. CDR3 in DNA: TGTGCCAGCAGCTTAGTGGTGAGTGAGCAGTTCTTC. Protein product: CASSLVVSEQFF.

This chain connects TRBV5-1 to TRBJ2-1; 10 nucleotides match TRBD2. This CDR3 spans 16 amino acids. V lost 0 bases to trimming and J lost 9 bases; unmatched junction nucleotides: 9. Germline V lookup: CDR1 SGHRS, CDR2 YFSETQ. The CDR3 sequence: CASSLVGLAVDSEQFF. The DNA for the CDR3 is TGCGCCAGCAGCTTGGTAGGACTAGCGGTGGATAGTGAGCAGTTCTTC.

The chain links TRBV7-3 to TRBJ2-5; 11 nucleotides match TRBD2. CDR1 SGHTA and CDR2 FQGTGA come from the germline V gene. V lost 4 bases to trimming and J lost 0 bases; unmatched junction nucleotides: 4. This CDR3 contains 16 residues. For the CDR3, the DNA is TGTGCCAGCAGCTGCCCACTAGCGGGAGACCAAGAGACCCAGTACTTC. The encoded protein is CASSCPLAGDQETQYF.

This clonotype was counted between two and nine times. The chain joins TRBV7-3 to TRBJ2-7, with TRBD2 matching over 8 bases. CDR1 and CDR2 (germline): SGHTA, FQGTGA. V shed 5 bases and J 5 bases; nucleotides not matched to a gene: 5. This CDR3 has 13 amino acids. For the CDR3, the DNA is TGTGCCAGCAGCAAGGAGCGGGAGCACGAGCAGTACTTC. Translating gives CASSKEREHEQYF.

The chain links TRBV9 to TRBJ1-6; the D is unclear. Germline assignment: CDR1 SGDLS and CDR2 YYNGEE. The CDR3 runs to 12 residues. V shed 4 bases and J shed 7 bases, with 6 bases lying between them. The CDR3: CASSRPNSPLHF. The CDR3 DNA reads as TGTGCCAGCAGCCGCCCCAATTCACCCCTCCACTTT.

J is TRBJ2-5 and V is TRBV24-1; TRBD1 agrees at 8 bases. Trimming removed 3 bases from V and 1 base from J; junction bases left unmatched: 3. CDR1 KGHDR and CDR2 SFDVKD come from the germline V gene. The CDR3 totals 15 residues. CDR3 coding DNA: TGTGCCACCAGTGATCCCAGGGGGCCCCAAGAGACCCAGTACTTC. Protein product: CATSDPRGPQETQYF.

This sequence joins TRBV2 and TRBJ2-5; the match to TRBD1 covers 7 bases. Germline V CDR1 and CDR2: SNHLY, FYNNEI. The CDR3 runs to 13 residues. The junction had 1 base not matched to a gene; V was cut back by 4 bases and J by 2 bases. CDR3 loop: CASSVQGQETQYF. For the CDR3, the DNA is TGTGCCAGCAGTGTACAGGGGCAAGAGACCCAGTACTTC.

There are many counts of this clonotype. The rearrangement joins TRBV24-1 to TRBJ2-3; 8 bases line up with TRBD1. This CDR3 contains 17 residues. Losses at the gene ends were 7 bases for V and 1 base for J; bases not matched to a gene: 12. Germline lookup yields CDR1 KGHDR and CDR2 SFDVKD. In nucleotides, the CDR3 is TGTGCCACCAGCCTTAGCAGGGGGCCCGATCGCACAGATACGCAGTATTTT. Its protein product is CATSLSRGPDRTDTQYF.

This clonotype was observed many times. The rearrangement uses TRBV10-1 and TRBJ2-3; D possibly corresponds to TRBD1 (6 bases). The CDR3 consists of 16 residues. Germline V lookup: CDR1 WNHNN, CDR2 SYGVQD (reference sequence). The V end lost 6 bases, the J end lost 4 bases, and 20 bases lay between the germline ends. The CDR3 nucleotides read TGCGCCAGCAGGGTAGACCGGGACAAGCCCTCAGATACGCAGTATTTT. It is translated as CASRVDRDKPSDTQYF.

This clonotype was found a few times. This chain links TRBV5-1 with TRBJ2-5, with 13 positions matching TRBD2. The CDR3 has 16 amino acids. CDR1 and CDR2 (germline): SGHRS, YFSETQ. After removal of 6 bases from V and 2 bases from J, the junction contained 7 bases not matched to a gene. CDR3 region: CASNPRLAGGQETQYF. The CDR3 DNA is TGCGCCAGCAACCCCCGACTAGCGGGGGGACAAGAGACCCAGTACTTC.

The rearrangement joins TRBV5-1 to TRBJ2-2, with D possibly called TRBD1 or TRBD2 (6 bases each). Trimming took off 4 bases at V and 4 bases at J, with 14 bases between the two ends. Germline V CDR1 and CDR2: SGHRS, YFSETQ. CDR3 length: 15 residues. Here the CDR3 reads CASSATGRPTGELFF. The CDR3 nucleotides are TGCGCCAGCAGCGCTACAGGGAGGCCCACCGGGGAGCTGTTTTTT.

The chain couples TRBV7-8 to TRBJ2-5; D possibly matches TRBD1 or TRBD2 (5 bases each). V was cut by 4 bases and J by 2 bases, with 17 bases left in between. Germline CDR1 is SGHVS and CDR2 is FQNEAQ. The CDR3 is 16 amino acids. CDR3 amino acids: CASSSLTGRLQETQYF. The CDR3 DNA sequence: TGTGCCAGCAGCTCACTAACGGGACGGCTGCAAGAGACCCAGTACTTC.

The table lists this clonotype with many counts. The chain links TRBV7-9 to TRBJ2-3, with D unresolved. V was cut by 4 bases and J by 0 bases, with 14 bases left in between. The CDR3 spans 16 residues. Germline V CDR1 and CDR2: SEHNR, FQNEAQ (reference sequence). The CDR3 region is CASSSPAGTSTDTQYF. CDR3 in DNA: TGTGCCAGCAGCTCCCCCGCAGGAACTAGCACAGATACGCAGTATTTT.

A few counts support this clonotype. This chain links TRBV24-1 with TRBJ2-3; TRBD2 agrees at 14 bases. The V gene end was trimmed by 6 bases and the J gene end by 2 bases; junction bases not matched to a gene: 9. Germline CDR1 and CDR2: KGHDR and SFDVKD. The length of the CDR3 is 18 residues. In nucleotides, the CDR3 is TGTGCCACCAGTCCGGGACTAGCGGGAGAGGGTCCCACAGATACGCAGTATTTT. Its translation is CATSPGLAGEGPTDTQYF.

This clonotype was detected a few times. The rearrangement uses TRBV20-1 and TRBJ2-1; 9 bases map to TRBD1. This CDR3 is 14 amino acids long. J gave up 7 bases and V 3 bases, and 7 bases lay outside the gene matches. Germline CDR1 is DFQATT and CDR2 is SNEGSKA (reference sequence). The CDR3 loop is CSASDRGSRNEQFF. In nucleotides, the CDR3 is TGCAGTGCTAGCGACAGGGGGAGTCGGAATGAGCAGTTCTTC.